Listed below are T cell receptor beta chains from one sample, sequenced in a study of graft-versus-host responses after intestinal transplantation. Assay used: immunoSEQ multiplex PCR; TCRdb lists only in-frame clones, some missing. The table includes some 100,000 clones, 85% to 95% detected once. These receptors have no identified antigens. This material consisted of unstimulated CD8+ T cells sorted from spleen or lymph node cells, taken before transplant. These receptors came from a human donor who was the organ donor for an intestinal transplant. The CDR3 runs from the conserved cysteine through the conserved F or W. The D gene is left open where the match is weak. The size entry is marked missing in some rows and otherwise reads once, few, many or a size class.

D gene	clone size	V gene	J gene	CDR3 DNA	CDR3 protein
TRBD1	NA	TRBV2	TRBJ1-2	TGTGCCAGCAGCGAACTGGGACAGGGGTATTATGGCTACACCTTC	CASSELGQGYYGYTF
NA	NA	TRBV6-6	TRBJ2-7	TGTGCCAGTACCTACAGCTACGAGCAGTACTTC	CASTYSYEQYF
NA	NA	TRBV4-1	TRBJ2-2	TGCGCCAGCAGCCAAGGGGGGGTCCCTAACACCGGGGAGCTGTTTTTT	CASSQGGVPNTGELFF
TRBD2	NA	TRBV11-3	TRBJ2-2	TGTGCCAGCAGCACAAGGACTAGCCTTAACACCGGGGAGCTGTTTTTT	CASSTRTSLNTGELFF
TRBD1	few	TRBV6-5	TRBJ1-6	TGTGCCAGCAGTTATGGGACAGGAGGAGATTCACCCCTCCACTTT	CASSYGTGGDSPLHF
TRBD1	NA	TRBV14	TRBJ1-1	TGTGCCAGCAGCCTCACCTTCGGACAGGCCTACGACACTGAAGCTTTCTTT	CASSLTFGQAYDTEAFF
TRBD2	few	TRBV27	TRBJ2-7	TGTGCCAGCAGTCCTCTGGCGGGAGGGGACGAGCAGTACTTC	CASSPLAGGDEQYF
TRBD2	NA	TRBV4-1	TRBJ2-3	TGCGCCAGCAGCCAAGAAGGGGTGGGAGGGACAGATACGCAGTATTTT	CASSQEGVGGTDTQYF
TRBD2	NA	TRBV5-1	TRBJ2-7	TGCGCCAGCAGCTTTGCGGGAGACCACTCCTACGAGCAGTACTTC	CASSFAGDHSYEQYF
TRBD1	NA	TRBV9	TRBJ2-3	TGTGCCAGCACAGAGTCCCCGGACAGGCGAAACCTCTGGTTCCCAGATACGCAGTATTTT	CASTESPDRRNLWFPDTQYF
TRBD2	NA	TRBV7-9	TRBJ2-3	TGTGCCAGCAGCTCCCTCCGCGGGAGCATTATCCCCACAGATACGCAGTATTTT	CASSSLRGSIIPTDTQYF
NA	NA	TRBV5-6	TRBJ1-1	TGTGCCAGCAGCTCCGGGGGGGGGTCTGAAGCTTTCTTT	CASSSGGGSEAFF
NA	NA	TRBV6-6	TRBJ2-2	TGTGCCAGCAGTTACGCTAAAGTTGTCACCGGGGAGCTGTTTTTT	CASSYAKVVTGELFF
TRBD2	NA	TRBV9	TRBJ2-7	TGTGCCAGCAGCGAAGGACTAGCCTCCTACGAGCAGTACTTC	CASSEGLASYEQYF
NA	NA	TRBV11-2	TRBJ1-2	TGTGCCAGCAGCTTATGGACAGATAGAGTTTGGTATGGCTACACCTTC	CASSLWTDRVWYGYTF
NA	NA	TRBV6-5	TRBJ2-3	TGTGCCAGCAGTTACAGGTTCAGGGATACGCAGTATTTT	CASSYRFRDTQYF
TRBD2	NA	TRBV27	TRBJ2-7	TGTGCCAGCAGTTCTGGACTAGCGGGACGTTGGGAGCAGTACTTC	CASSSGLAGRWEQYF
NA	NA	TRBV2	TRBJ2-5	TGTGCCAGCCTGTCCCACCAAGAGACCCAGTACTTC	CASLSHQETQYF
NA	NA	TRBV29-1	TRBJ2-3	TGCAGCGTTGAAGGGGTGGCAGGGGTCACAGATACGCAGTATTTT	CSVEGVAGVTDTQYF
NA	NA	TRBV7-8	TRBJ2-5	TGTGCCAGCAGCTTTCTAGGAGAGACCCAGTACTTC	CASSFLGETQYF
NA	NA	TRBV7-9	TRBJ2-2	TGTGCCAGCAGCGTCACTACGCTGGGGAGGAAGAACACCGGGGAGCTGTTTTTT	CASSVTTLGRKNTGELFF
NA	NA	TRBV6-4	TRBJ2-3	TGTGCCAGCAGTGACTCGAGAGGCACAGATACGCAGTATTTT	CASSDSRGTDTQYF
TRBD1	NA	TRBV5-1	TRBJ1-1	TGCGCCAGCAGCTTGCCTCGGACAGGGAATGGGATGAACACTGAAGCTTTCTTT	CASSLPRTGNGMNTEAFF
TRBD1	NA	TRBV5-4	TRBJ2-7	TGTGCCAGCAGCTTTACAGGGGATTCCTACGAGCAGTACTTC	CASSFTGDSYEQYF
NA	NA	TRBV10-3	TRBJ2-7	TGTGCCATCAGTGAGTGGTGGGAGGAATCCTACGAGCAGTACTTC	CAISEWWEESYEQYF
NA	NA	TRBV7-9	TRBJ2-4	TGTGCCAGCAGCTTAGGAGGGTCTTACATTCAGTACTTC	CASSLGGSYIQYF
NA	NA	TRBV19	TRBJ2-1	TGTGCCAGTAGTACGAGGAGGCAGTCCGGCGATGAGCAGTTCTTC	CASSTRRQSGDEQFF
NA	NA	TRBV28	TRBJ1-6	TGTGCCAGCAGTTTAGTCGGTTTTAGTTCACCCCTCCACTTT	CASSLVGFSSPLHF
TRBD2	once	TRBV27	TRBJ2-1	TGTGCCAGCAGTTTGGCGGGAGACTACAATGAGCAGTTCTTC	CASSLAGDYNEQFF
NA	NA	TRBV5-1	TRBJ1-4	TGCGCCAGCAGCTTGGCCCCTCAGGAAAAACTGTTTTTT	CASSLAPQEKLFF
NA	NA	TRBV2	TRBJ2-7	TGTGCCAGCAGTGGTAGCCCGGACAGAGAAGTCTACGAGCAGTACTTC	CASSGSPDREVYEQYF
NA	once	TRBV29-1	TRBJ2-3	TGCAGCGTTGAAGGTATCAGGGAAGATACGCAGTATTTT	CSVEGIREDTQYF
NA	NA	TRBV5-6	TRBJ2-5	TGTGCCAGCAGCTTAGGATTGGGGGGAGAGCAGTACTTC	CASSLGLGGEQYF